The entry that follows covers one TCR beta chain sequence. Antigen specificity is unknown. These data belong to a study of T cells in localized non-small cell lung cancer. Assay used: immunoSEQ multiplex PCR; TCRdb lists only in-frame clones, some missing. The table has 1,600 or so clones, around a quarter seen once; the top ten hold roughly 21%. Adjacent lung, free of atypia, was sampled at least 2 cm from the tumor margin. Findings and limits, study-wide: Appearance in adjacent lung was seen for a median about 60 of the top 100 tumor clones. Uninvolved neighboring lung showed the greatest T cell clonality, exceeding tumor.

The V gene lost 2 bases and the J gene lost 2 bases, with 7 bases spanning the gap. The CDR3 sequence is 13 residues long. Germline CDR1 KGHSH, CDR2 LQKENI. The TCR sequence derives from a male donor at least 60 years old with stage II lung adenocarcinoma. The J gene is TRBJ2-7, the V gene TRBV18; D gene uncertain. The material sequenced was normal lung tissue next to the tumor, taken before any cancer treatment. In nucleotides, the CDR3 is TGTGCCAGCTCACCAGCGGCCGCCTACGAGCAGTACTTC. This encodes CASSPAAAYEQYF.